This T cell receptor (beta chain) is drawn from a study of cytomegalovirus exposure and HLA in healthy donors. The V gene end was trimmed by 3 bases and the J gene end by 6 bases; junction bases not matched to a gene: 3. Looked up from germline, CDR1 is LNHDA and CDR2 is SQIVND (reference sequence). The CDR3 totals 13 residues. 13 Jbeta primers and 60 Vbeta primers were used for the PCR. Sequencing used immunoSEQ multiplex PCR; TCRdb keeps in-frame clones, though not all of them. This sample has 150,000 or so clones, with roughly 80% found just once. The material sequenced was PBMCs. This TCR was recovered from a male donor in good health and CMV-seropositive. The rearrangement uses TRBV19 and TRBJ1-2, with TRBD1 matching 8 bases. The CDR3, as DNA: TGTGCCAGTAGTATGACAGGGGTTGATGGCTACACCTTC. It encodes CASSMTGVDGYTF.